The next 10 T cell receptor delta chains were all read from a single sample in a study of gamma-delta chains in newborns, infants, children. TCRdb repeated clone calling on the reads with CATT. Of about 6,400 delta-chain clones listed, 2.5% to 3% are singletons. What was sequenced was blood. The receptor set was obtained from a child who was a newborn, infant or young child, either healthy, febrile or measles-vaccinated (not recorded which).

The gene calls are TRDV1 and TRDJ1; 13 bases map to TRDD3. This CDR3 is 18 amino acids long. Germline CDR1 TSWWSYY, CDR2 QGS. V was pared by 1 base and J by 3 bases, with 8 bases of the junction left unmatched. The CDR3 reads CALGEPSTGGYDPDKLIF. In DNA, the CDR3 is TGTGCTCTTGGGGAACCATCGACTGGGGGATACGATCCCGATAAACTCATCTTT.

With regard to this clone: This sequence may be a read error, since a much larger clone differs from it by one base. The chain links TRDV2 to TRDJ3; 13 bases match TRDD3. Per germline, CDR1 GEAIGNYY and CDR2 EKD. Trimming removed 0 bases from V and 5 bases from J; junction bases left unmatched: 6. This CDR3 has 19 amino acids. The CDR3 here is CACDTALGDTLRDTRQMFF. In DNA, the CDR3 is TGTGCCTGTGACACCGCACTGGGGGATACGCTAAGGGACACCCGACAGATGTTTTTC.

Concerning this clone itself: One end of the junction fails to match germline, which may point to a read error. This sequence joins TRDV2 and TRDJ3; 9 nucleotides match TRDD3. The CDR3 sequence is 21 residues long. Germline V lookup: CDR1 GEAIGNYY, CDR2 EKD. CDR3 sequence (DNA): TGTGCCTGTGACACCTGGGGGATAAGCACCCAAAGCTCCTGGGACATCCGACAGATGTTTTTC. This sequence encodes CACDTWGISTQSSWDIRQMFF.

Regarding this clone: Other DNA sequences in the same sample also yield this CDR3. This sequence joins TRDV2 and TRDJ3; 7 bases fit TRDD3. Germline CDR1 GEAIGNYY, CDR2 EKD. V shed 0 bases and J 0 bases; nucleotides not matched to a gene: 13. The CDR3 runs to 21 residues. This CDR3 is CACDTLRGTGDSSWDTRQMFF. The CDR3 DNA reads as TGTGCCTGTGACACCTTAAGAGGTACTGGGGACAGCTCCTGGGACACCCGACAGATGTTTTTC.

Concerning this clone itself: The DNA translation disagrees with the TCRdb protein at residue 16, so the protein in this description comes from the DNA. The chain employs TRDV2 and TRDJ3; 9 bases are shared with TRDD3. CDR3 length equals 18 residues. CDR1 and CDR2 (germline): GEAIGNYY, EKD. The CDR3 spells CACDVLGDFSWDTRQVFF. The CDR3 DNA sequence: TGTGCCTGTGACGTACTGGGGGACTTCTCCTGGGACACCCGACAGGTGTTTTTC.

This clone counts as medium-sized (0.01 to 0.1%). The rearrangement links TRDV2 to TRDJ3; possible D gene TRDD3, 6 bases. CDR1 and CDR2 from the germline V gene are GEAIGNYY and EKD. Trimming removed 1 base at V and 0 bases at J, with 18 bases between. The CDR3 spans 20 residues. DNA for the CDR3: TGTGCCTGTGACACGGTCTTGGCTGGGGATCGCTCCTGGGACACCCGACAGATGTTTTTC. Translation gives CACDTVLAGDRSWDTRQMFF.

Only a few counts were recorded for this clone. TCRdb pairs this DNA with a much larger clone's protein that differs at residue 7, likely a read error; the protein shown was translated from the DNA. The chain couples TRDV2 to TRDJ1; 9 bases match TRDD3. The CDR3 length is 17 residues. V shed 0 bases, J shed 1 base, and the junction held 8 bases outside the gene matches. Germline loops: CDR1 GEAIGNYY, CDR2 EKD. The CDR3 here is CACDTVPGDTFTDKLIF. The CDR3 DNA is TGTGCCTGTGACACCGTACCGGGGGATACCTTCACCGATAAACTCATCTTT.

This clone turned up a few times. The germline gene is not matched at one end of the junction; a read error may be the cause. This same CDR3 is encoded by further DNA sequences in the sample. The genes are TRDV2 and TRDJ3; 13 nucleotides align to TRDD3. This CDR3 spans 19 amino acids. Per the germline V gene, CDR1 is GEAIGNYY and CDR2 is EKD. CDR3 sequence (DNA): TGTGCGTGTGACACCGTACTGGGGGATACGCTCTGGGACACCCGACAGATGTTTTTC. The encoded protein is CACDTVLGDTLWDTRQMFF.

This clone has just a few counts. For this DNA, TCRdb reports the protein of a much larger clone, which diverges at residue 8, most likely from a read error; the protein presented here is translated directly from the DNA. The rearrangement links TRDV2 to TRDJ2; maybe TRDD3 (6 bases). This CDR3 has 18 amino acids. Trimming stripped 0 bases from V and 0 bases from J, with 16 bases between. Looked up from germline, CDR1 is GEAIGNYY and CDR2 is EKD. The CDR3 here is CACDTVGGTRALTAQLFF. The CDR3 coding sequence is TGTGCCTGTGACACCGTGGGGGGTACCCGTGCTTTGACAGCACAACTCTTCTTT.

This clone was recorded a few times. The sample holds other DNA sequences that translate to the same CDR3. The genes are TRDV2 and TRDJ3, with TRDD3 identical over 10 bases. The CDR3 has 19 amino acids. V was clipped by 0 bases and J by 1 base; unmatched bases: 5. The germline CDR1 and CDR2 sequences are GEAIGNYY and EKD. CDR3 in amino acids: CACDTVLGDASWDTRQMFF. The CDR3, as DNA: TGTGCCTGTGACACCGTACTGGGGGATGCATCCTGGGACACCCGACAGATGTTTTTC.